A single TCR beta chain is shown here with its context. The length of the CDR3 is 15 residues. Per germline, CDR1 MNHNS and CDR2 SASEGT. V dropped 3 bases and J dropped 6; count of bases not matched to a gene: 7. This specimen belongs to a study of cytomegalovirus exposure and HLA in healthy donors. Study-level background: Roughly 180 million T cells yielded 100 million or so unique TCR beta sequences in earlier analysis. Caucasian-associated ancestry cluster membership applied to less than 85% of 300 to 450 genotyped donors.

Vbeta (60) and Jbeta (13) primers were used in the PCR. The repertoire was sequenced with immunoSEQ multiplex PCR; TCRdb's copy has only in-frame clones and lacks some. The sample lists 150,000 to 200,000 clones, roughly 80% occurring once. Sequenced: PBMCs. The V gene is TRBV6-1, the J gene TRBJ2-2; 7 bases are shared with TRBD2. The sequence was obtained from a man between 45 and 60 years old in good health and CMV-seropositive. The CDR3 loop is CASSDEGGSAGELFF. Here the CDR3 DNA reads TGTGCCAGCAGTGATGAGGGAGGGAGCGCCGGGGAGCTGTTTTTT.